A selection of T cell receptor beta chains follows, all from one sample in a study of T cell responses to AZD1222 COVID-19 vaccine. Only in-frame clones appear in the TCRdb table, and some are missing; sequencing was by immunoSEQ multiplex PCR. The table shows approximately 150,000 clones, with more than 80% occurring only once. The sample in question was peripheral blood, obtained on day 0 of MenACWY control vaccination. All receptors derive from an adult in good health. Both conserved end residues are part of each CDR3. A D gene is named only where the DNA matches it firmly. Only some rows state a clone size, as once, few, many or a class for expanded clones.

CDR3aa	CDR3nt	d_gene	abundance	v_gene	j_gene
CASSPLVGVNYGYTF	TGCGCCAGCAGCCCCCTAGTCGGGGTGAACTATGGCTACACCTTC	-	-	TRBV4-3	TRBJ1-2
CASSLRQDYEQYF	TGTGCCAGCAGCTTAAGACAGGACTACGAGCAGTACTTC	-	-	TRBV5-4	TRBJ2-7
CASSLGQGALGFF	TGTGCCAGCAGCTTAGGACAGGGGGCTTTGGGTTTCTTT	TRBD1	-	TRBV13	TRBJ1-1
CASSSTGGATNEKLFF	TGCGCCAGCAGCTCCACGGGGGGCGCAACTAATGAAAAACTGTTTTTT	-	-	TRBV5-1	TRBJ1-4
CASSPLHTATNEKLFF	TGTGCCAGCTCACCCCTTCACACTGCAACTAATGAAAAACTGTTTTTT	-	-	TRBV18	TRBJ1-4
CASSKDSSSYEQYF	TGCGCCAGCAGCAAGGACTCAAGCTCCTACGAGCAGTACTTC	-	-	TRBV5-1	TRBJ2-7
CASSPGTGVSNQPQHF	TGTGCCAGCTCTCCCGGGACAGGGGTTAGCAATCAGCCCCAGCATTTT	TRBD1	-	TRBV18	TRBJ1-5
CASSMTGYNYGYTF	TGTGCCAGTAGTATGACAGGGTATAACTATGGCTACACCTTC	TRBD1	-	TRBV19	TRBJ1-2
CASTTGATGNTIYF	TGTGCCAGCACCACAGGGGCCACAGGAAACACCATATATTTT	TRBD1	-	TRBV6-5	TRBJ1-3
CASSQAHRGDYGYTF	TGCGCCAGCAGCCAAGCCCACAGGGGAGACTATGGCTACACCTTC	TRBD1	few	TRBV4-1	TRBJ1-2
CASSVEVEQFF	TGTGCCAGCAGTGTAGAGGTTGAGCAGTTCTTC	-	-	TRBV2	TRBJ2-1
CASSSTPGSLWETQYF	TGTGCCAGCAGCTCAACCCCGGGCTCGCTCTGGGAGACCCAGTACTTC	-	-	TRBV7-3	TRBJ2-5
CASSTGGRTEAFF	TGTGCCAGCAGCACCGGAGGCAGGACTGAAGCTTTCTTT	-	-	TRBV9	TRBJ1-1
CASGERGLRQPQHF	TGTGCCAGTGGCGAAAGGGGGCTCCGTCAGCCCCAGCATTTT	TRBD1	-	TRBV19	TRBJ1-5
CASSLDPRPAEAFF	TGTGCCAGCAGCTTGGATCCTCGGCCGGCTGAAGCTTTCTTT	-	-	TRBV5-8	TRBJ1-1
CASSLVAGRGEQYF	TGTGCCAGCAGCTTAGTGGCGGGCAGGGGCGAGCAGTACTTC	-	-	TRBV7-9	TRBJ2-7
CASSPGGASGRSEQFF	TGTGCCAGCAGTCCTGGGGGGGCTAGCGGGAGGAGTGAGCAGTTCTTC	TRBD2	once	TRBV28	TRBJ2-1
CASSSPLRAETF	TGTGCCAGCAGCTCACCCCTCAGGGCGGAAACCTTC	-	-	TRBV11-2	TRBJ1-2